This T cell receptor beta chain was identified in a study of blood T cell repertoires in COVID-19. Across the whole study: T cells, B-cell-depleted T cells, or PBMCs provided the cDNA or gDNA that served as material.

As handled by the study authors: Amplification of reference gene primers provided the estimated nucleated cell counts. Using immunoSEQ multiplex PCR, the repertoire was profiled, and TCRdb retains in-frame clones only, with some absent. D and trimming come from the DNA, and the V and J calls and clone size come from that table. The sample lists over 250,000 clones; roughly 90% were seen once. Germline V gene lookup returns CDR1 KGHSH and CDR2 LQKENI. V lost 3 bases and J lost 4, with 12 bases in between. The CDR3 has 14 residues. This clonotype originated in a man in his 60s who had recovered from COVID-19. The chain uses TRBV18 and TRBJ1-1; maybe TRBD1 (5 bases). The sequenced material came from PBMCs or T cells enriched from blood (not recorded which). CDR3 DNA sequence: TGTGCCAGCTCACCTAACTGGGGGGGCACTGAAGCTTTCTTT. Translated, it gives CASSPNWGGTEAFF.